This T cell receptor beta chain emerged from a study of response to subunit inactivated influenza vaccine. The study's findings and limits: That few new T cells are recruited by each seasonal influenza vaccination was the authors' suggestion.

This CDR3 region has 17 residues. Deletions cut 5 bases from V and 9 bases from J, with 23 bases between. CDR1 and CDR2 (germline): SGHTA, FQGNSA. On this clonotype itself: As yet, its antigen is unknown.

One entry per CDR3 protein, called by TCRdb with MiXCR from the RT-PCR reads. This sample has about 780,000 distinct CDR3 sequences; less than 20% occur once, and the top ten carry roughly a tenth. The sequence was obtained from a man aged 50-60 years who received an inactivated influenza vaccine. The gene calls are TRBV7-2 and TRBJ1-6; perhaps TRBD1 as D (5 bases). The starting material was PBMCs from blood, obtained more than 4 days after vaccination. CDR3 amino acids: CASSPGQGVNPRSPLHF. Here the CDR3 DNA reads TGTGCCAGCAGCCCGGGGCAAGGGGTTAATCCCCGTTCACCCCTCCACTTT.